The 14 T cell receptor beta chains listed next were all sequenced from one sample in a study of blood T cells in healthy people across ages. PCR was performed a second time for 7 to 11 cycles using a sample-barcoded 5' primer and a J-beta primer mix. Via MiXCR, TCRdb re-called the 5' RACE reads, giving one row per CDR3 protein. The sample has hundreds of thousands of distinct CDR3 sequences; roughly 30% are singletons. The specimen sequenced was blood. These receptor sequences come from an elderly woman in good health.

This clonotype was observed a handful of times. A much larger clone differs from this one at a single base, so this may be a read error. CDR3 sequence (DNA): TGTGTCAGCAGTCCGGGCCCCCTCGAGCAGTACTTC. This translates into CVSSPGPLEQYF. The chain has TRBV12-3 or TRBV12-4 and TRBJ2-5; D is undetermined. The end of the DNA aligns better with TRBJ2-7, so the J call may be wrong. The CDR3 contains 12 residues.

The V and J genes are TRBV6-5 and TRBJ2-2; D remains unclear. The V gene's germline CDR1 is MNHEY and CDR2 SVGAGI. V was trimmed by 2 bases and J by 8 bases, leaving 9 bases between them. The CDR3 runs 13 residues. The CDR3 here is CASSYRGRGELFF. The CDR3 region has the DNA TGTGCCAGCAGTTACCGCGGTCGGGGGGAGCTGTTTTTT.

Many counts were recorded for this clonotype. This chain uses TRBV20-1 with TRBJ2-3; no clear D gene. V was trimmed by 6 bases and J by 0 bases, leaving 13 bases between them. This CDR3 comprises 14 residues. Germline V gives CDR1 DFQATT, CDR2 SNEGSKA (reference sequence). DNA for the CDR3: TGCAGTGCCAGTACCCGGTTAAGCACAGATACGCAGTATTTT. It yields the protein CSASTRLSTDTQYF.

The J gene is TRBJ2-1, the V gene TRBV5-1; D perhaps matches TRBD1 (5 bases). This CDR3 comprises 15 residues. The germline V gene has CDR1 SGHRS and CDR2 YFSETQ. Trimming cost V 0 bases and J 7 bases, with 14 bases left between them. The CDR3 is CASSLDVRASNEQFF. In nucleotides, the CDR3 is TGCGCCAGCAGCTTGGATGTCAGGGCGTCAAATGAGCAGTTCTTC.

This chain joins TRBV28 and TRBJ2-3; TRBD2 agrees at 12 bases. The CDR3 length is 18 residues. V dropped 1 base and J dropped 3; count of bases not matched to a gene: 8. CDR1 is MDHEN and CDR2 is SYDVKM in the germline V gene. DNA of the CDR3: TGTGCCAGCAGTTTATTGTCTAGCGGGGGGGCCGCAACAGATACGCAGTATTTT. This sequence encodes CASSLLSSGGAATDTQYF.

This clonotype has just a few counts. This sequence may be a read error, since a much larger clone differs from it by one base. The chain links TRBV24-1 to TRBJ2-1; the D call may be TRBD1 or TRBD2 (7 bases each). CDR3 length equals 16 residues. Germline V gene data show CDR1 as KGHDR and CDR2 as SFDVKD. This CDR3 is CAASDPRGGPMGEQFF. CDR3 nucleotides: TGTGCCGCCAGTGATCCCAGGGGGGGGCCCATGGGTGAGCAGTTCTTC.

This rearrangement joins TRBV29-1 to TRBJ2-1; D is undetermined. The J call may be incorrect, as the DNA end agrees better with TRBJ2-7. This CDR3 comprises 13 residues. Germline values: CDR1 SQVTM, CDR2 ANQGSEA. This chain's CDR3 is CSVGGSSYNEQYF. In nucleotides, the CDR3 is TGCAGCGTTGGCGGAAGCTCCTACAATGAGCAGTACTTC.

Ten or more counts support this clonotype. The chain is built from TRBV15 and TRBJ2-7; a weak D match, TRBD1 (5 bases). The germline V gene encodes CDR1 LNHNV and CDR2 YYDKDF (reference sequence). The ends were cut back, 0 bases at V and 0 bases at J, with 9 bases in the middle. This CDR3 spans 15 amino acids. As DNA, the CDR3 is TGTGCCACCAGCAGAGAACAGGTTAGCTCCTACGAGCAGTACTTC. Residues: CATSREQVSSYEQYF.

This chain uses TRBV28 with TRBJ2-5, with D possibly TRBD2 on 7 matching bases. The V end lost 6 bases, the J end lost 11 bases, and 28 bases lay between the germline ends. The CDR3 totals 16 residues. The germline V gene has CDR1 MDHEN and CDR2 SYDVKM. In DNA, the CDR3 is TGTGCCAGCAGGCTCAGAGGGGGGGCCAATCAAGGTGAACAGTACTTC. This encodes CASRLRGGANQGEQYF.

Of note for this clonotype: This may arise from a read error, as a much more abundant clone is one base away. This sequence joins TRBV3-1 and TRBJ1-1, with D unclear. Germline V gene sequence: CDR1 LGHDT, CDR2 YNNKEL (reference sequence). This CDR3 spans 13 amino acids. The V and J ends lost 11 bases and 7 bases respectively, with 20 bases between them. The CDR3 DNA reads as TGTGCCGGCACCCAATCCGGGAGGGATGAAGCTTTCTTT. It translates to CAGTQSGRDEAFF.

This clonotype occurred many times. This may be a read error, as it is one base from a much larger clone. The gene calls are TRBV7-2 and TRBJ2-7, with 8 bases identical to TRBD2. Germline CDR1 SGHTA, CDR2 FQGNSA. CDR3 size: 16 residues. J lost 12 bases, V lost 0 bases, and 16 bases had no gene match. CDR3 in DNA: TGTGCCAGCAGCTTAGCGCCGGGAAGCGGGGGCTCAGTCGGGTACTTC. Translated, it gives CASSLAPGSGGSVGYF. Full variable domain (outside the CDR3, taken from reference TRBV7-2 and TRBJ2-7): GAGVSQSPSNKVTEKGKDVELRCDPISGHTALYWYRQSLGQGLEFLIYFQGNSAPDKSGLPSDRFSAERTGGSVSTLTIQRTQQEDSAVYLCASSLAPGSGGSVGYFGPGTRLTVT.

This clonotype was recorded at least ten times. The chain couples TRBV9 to TRBJ1-1; D is ambiguous. Germline lookup yields CDR1 SGDLS and CDR2 YYNGEE. This CDR3 comprises 17 residues. Deletions cut 3 bases from V and 1 base from J, with 19 bases between. CDR3 bases: TGTGCCAGCAGCGCCAGGCCACGTTCTGAGAGGAACACTGAAGCTTTCTTT. This encodes CASSARPRSERNTEAFF.

This chain uses TRBV20-1 with TRBJ2-3; D is perhaps TRBD2 (5 bases). CDR3 length: 16 amino acids. Trimming left V 0 bases short and J 4 bases short, with 17 bases between. The germline V gene encodes CDR1 DFQATT and CDR2 SNEGSKA (reference sequence). The CDR3 reads CSARDQLLGTPDTQYF. CDR3 in DNA: TGCAGTGCTAGAGATCAATTACTAGGCACCCCAGATACGCAGTATTTT.

The CDR3 spells CSARDNGMNTEAFF. CDR3 DNA: TGCAGTGCTAGAGATAACGGGATGAACACTGAAGCTTTCTTT. V is TRBV20-1 and J is TRBJ1-1; D is uncertain. Germline CDR1 is DFQATT and CDR2 is SNEGSKA (reference sequence). The CDR3 sequence is 14 residues long. The germline V and J ends were trimmed by 0 bases and 0 bases, with 8 bases remaining between them.